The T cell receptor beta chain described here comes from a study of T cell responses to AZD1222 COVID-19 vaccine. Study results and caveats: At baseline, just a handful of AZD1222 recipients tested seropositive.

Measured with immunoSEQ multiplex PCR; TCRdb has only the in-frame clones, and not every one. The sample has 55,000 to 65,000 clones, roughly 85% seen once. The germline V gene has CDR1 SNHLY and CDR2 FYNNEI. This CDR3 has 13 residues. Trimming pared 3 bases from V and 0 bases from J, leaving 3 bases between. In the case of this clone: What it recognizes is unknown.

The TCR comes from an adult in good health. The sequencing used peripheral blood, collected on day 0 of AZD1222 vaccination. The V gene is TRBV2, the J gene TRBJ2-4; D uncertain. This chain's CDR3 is CASSEGAKNIQYF. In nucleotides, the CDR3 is TGTGCCAGCAGTGAGGGAGCCAAAAACATTCAGTACTTC.